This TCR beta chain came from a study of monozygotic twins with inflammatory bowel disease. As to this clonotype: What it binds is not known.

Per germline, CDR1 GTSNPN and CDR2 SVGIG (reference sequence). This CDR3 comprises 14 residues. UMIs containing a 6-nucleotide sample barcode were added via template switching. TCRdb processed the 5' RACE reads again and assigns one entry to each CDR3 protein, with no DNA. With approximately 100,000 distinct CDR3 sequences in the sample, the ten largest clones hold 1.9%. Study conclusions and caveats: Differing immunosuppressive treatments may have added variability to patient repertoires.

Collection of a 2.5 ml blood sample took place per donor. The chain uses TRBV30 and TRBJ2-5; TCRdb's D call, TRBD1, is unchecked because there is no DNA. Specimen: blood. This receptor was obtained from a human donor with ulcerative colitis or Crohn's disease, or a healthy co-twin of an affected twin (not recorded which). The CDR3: CAWSTQGSKETQYF.